The present T cell receptor (beta chain) was sequenced within a study of cytomegalovirus exposure and HLA in healthy donors. Study findings and constraints: A missense DCLRE1C variant was associated with V- and J-gene trimming of TCR beta chains in a later analysis, and an independent cohort replicated the association.

The germline V gene has CDR1 MNHEY and CDR2 SMNVEV (reference sequence). With 2 bases removed from V and 1 base from J, the gap between germline ends came to 9 bases. This CDR3 is 14 amino acids long. PCR primers comprised 60 Vbeta and 13 Jbeta primers. Produced via immunoSEQ multiplex PCR; TCRdb's table is partial and in-frame only. The data hold about 92,000 clones, with 65% to 85% observed a single time. As regards this clone: Its antigen is still unknown.

This clonotype was obtained from a girl aged 2 to 9 in good health and CMV-seropositive. The rearrangement uses TRBV27 and TRBJ2-7, with no clear D. Sequencing was performed on PBMCs. The CDR3 bases are TGTGCCAGCAGTTTAAGAGCAGGATCCTACGAGCAGTACTTC. Protein: CASSLRAGSYEQYF.